The clone carrying this T cell receptor (beta chain) was counted once. Authors' analysis steps: From reference gene primer amplification, estimates of nucleated cell counts were derived. The repertoire was sequenced with immunoSEQ multiplex PCR; TCRdb's copy has only in-frame clones and lacks some. The DNA gave D and trimming, while V, J and clone size come from that table. The data hold about 140,000 clones, with over 80% observed a single time. V lost 4 bases, J lost 4 bases, and 13 bases lay in between. The germline V gene encodes CDR1 GTSNPN and CDR2 SVGIG (reference sequence). The CDR3 sequence is 13 residues long. The entry originates in a study of blood T cell repertoires in COVID-19. Study-wide background: Samples taken during acute and convalescent COVID-19 were collected in the United States, Italy and Spain.

Participants, about 18 to 90 years old, spanned fewer than 25 US areas. The study counted Cohort 3 donors as recovered given two negative PCRs, clearance, or symptom resolution. The sequence derives from a man between 60 and 75 years old who had recovered from COVID-19. This chain uses TRBV30 with TRBJ1-2, with D perhaps matching TRBD1 (6 bases). Sequenced material: PBMCs or T cells enriched from blood (not recorded which). The chain's CDR3 is CAWNSQGSYGYTF. DNA for the CDR3: TGTGCCTGGAACTCTCAGGGGTCCTATGGCTACACCTTC.